This is a list of T cell receptor beta chains from one sample in a study of T cells in Graves' hyperthyroidism and ophthalmopathy. TCRdb reprocessed the multiplex PCR reads via MiXCR and lists one record per CDR3 protein. The sample records fewer than 450,000 distinct CDR3 sequences, about 15% being singletons. Specimen: blood. The receptors shown here come from a woman between 25 and 40 years old with Graves' hyperthyroidism that later progressed to Graves' ophthalmopathy. Both conserved end residues are part of each CDR3. A D gene is named only where the DNA matches it firmly. A clone size is listed for some rows: how often the clone was seen (once, few, many), or a class if it is expanded.

J: TRBJ1-2
D: NA
V: TRBV6-1
size: many
CDR3: CASSEALSRGGYTF
DNA: TGTGCCAGCAGTGAAGCGCTTTCCAGGGGTGGCTACACCTTC

J: TRBJ2-1
D: NA
V: TRBV28
size: many
CDR3: CASSFPGSDEQFF
DNA: TGTGCCAGCAGTTTTCCGGGGTCGGATGAGCAGTTCTTC

J: TRBJ1-1
D: NA
V: TRBV5-1
size: NA
CDR3: CASSLYKRGITEAFF
DNA: TGCGCCAGCAGCTTATACAAGCGGGGGATCACTGAAGCTTTCTTT

J: TRBJ2-3
D: NA
V: TRBV4-2
size: few
CDR3: CASSQEMAGTDTQYF
DNA: TGTGCCAGCAGCCAAGAGATGGCGGGAACGGATACGCAGTATTTT

J: TRBJ2-3
D: NA
V: TRBV11-2
size: many
CDR3: CASSLAWIDTQYF
DNA: TGTGCCAGCAGCTTAGCCTGGATAGATACGCAGTATTTT

J: TRBJ2-3
D: NA
V: TRBV6-1
size: many
CDR3: CASSEITDTQYF
DNA: TGTGCCAGCAGTGAAATAACAGATACGCAGTATTTT

J: TRBJ2-6
D: NA
V: TRBV7-9
size: many
CDR3: CASSLRQGTSGANVLTF
DNA: TGTGCCAGCAGCTTAAGGCAAGGAACCTCTGGGGCCAACGTCCTGACTTTC

J: TRBJ2-6
D: NA
V: TRBV20-1
size: few
CDR3: CSAREAGGANVLTF
DNA: TGCAGTGCTAGAGAAGCAGGGGGGGCCAACGTCCTGACTTTC

J: TRBJ2-7
D: NA
V: TRBV25-1
size: many
CDR3: CASSEFYETGFVGEQYF
DNA: TGTGCCAGCAGTGAATTCTACGAAACAGGTTTCGTGGGCGAGCAGTACTTC

J: TRBJ1-2
D: NA
V: TRBV20-1
size: NA
CDR3: CRADATGNGYTF
DNA: TGCAGAGCAGACGCTACAGGGAATGGCTACACCTTC

J: TRBJ2-7
D: TRBD1
V: TRBV28
size: many
CDR3: CASRDNRGPYEQYF
DNA: TGTGCCAGCAGGGACAACAGGGGTCCCTACGAGCAGTACTTC

J: TRBJ2-2
D: NA
V: TRBV28
size: many
CDR3: CASRDGGRDTGELFF
DNA: TGTGCCAGCAGAGATGGGGGGCGGGACACCGGGGAGCTGTTTTTT

J: TRBJ1-6
D: NA
V: TRBV28
size: many
CDR3: CASSFGDPGSPLHF
DNA: TGTGCCAGCAGTTTCGGGGACCCTGGGTCACCCCTCCACTTT

J: TRBJ1-5
D: NA
V: TRBV2
size: many
CDR3: CASRAGRIGYSNQPQHF
DNA: TGTGCCAGCAGGGCCGGAAGGATAGGCTATAGCAATCAGCCCCAGCATTTT

J: TRBJ2-1
D: TRBD2
V: TRBV29-1
size: many
CDR3: CSTGTSLYNEQFF
DNA: TGCAGCACCGGGACTAGTCTCTACAATGAGCAGTTCTTC

J: TRBJ1-1
D: NA
V: TRBV6-4
size: once
CDR3: CASSDWRTNEAFF
DNA: TGTGCCAGCAGTGACTGGCGGACAAATGAAGCTTTCTTT

J: TRBJ2-1
D: TRBD2
V: TRBV2
size: NA
CDR3: CASTITGGAYNEQFF
DNA: TGTGCCAGCACTATCACGGGAGGGGCCTACAATGAGCAGTTCTTC

J: TRBJ1-5
D: TRBD1
V: TRBV28
size: many
CDR3: CASSRQGDQPQHF
DNA: TGTGCCAGCAGTCGACAGGGGGATCAGCCCCAGCATTTT

J: TRBJ2-3
D: NA
V: TRBV28
size: many
CDR3: CASKPGTSTDTQYF
DNA: TGTGCCAGCAAACCAGGCACTAGCACAGATACGCAGTATTTT

J: TRBJ1-2
D: TRBD1
V: TRBV12-3/TRBV12-4
size: many
CDR3: CASSLQGYGYTF
DNA: TGTGCCAGCAGTCTACAGGGGTATGGCTACACCTTC

J: TRBJ1-2
D: NA
V: TRBV28
size: many
CDR3: CASRTGDLYGYTF
DNA: TGTGCCAGCAGAACAGGCGACCTATATGGCTACACCTTC

J: TRBJ1-4
D: TRBD1
V: TRBV28
size: NA
CDR3: CASSSWTGHTSTNEKLFF
DNA: TGTGCCAGCAGTTCCTGGACAGGGCACACCTCAACTAATGAAAAACTGTTTTTT

J: TRBJ2-1
D: NA
V: TRBV29-1
size: many
CDR3: CSARGLGSSYNEQFF
DNA: TGCAGCGCCCGAGGTTTAGGGAGCTCCTACAATGAGCAGTTCTTC

J: TRBJ2-1
D: TRBD1
V: TRBV5-1
size: NA
CDR3: CASSYRQGAWNEQFF
DNA: TGCGCCAGCAGCTATAGACAGGGGGCTTGGAATGAGCAGTTCTTC

J: TRBJ2-2
D: TRBD1
V: TRBV6-1
size: many
CDR3: CASSDGQGGAGELFF
DNA: TGTGCCAGCAGTGACGGACAGGGGGGTGCCGGGGAGCTGTTTTTT

J: TRBJ2-3
D: NA
V: TRBV27
size: many
CDR3: CASSLSETSSTDTQYF
DNA: TGTGCCAGCAGTTTATCCGAGACATCTAGCACAGATACGCAGTATTTT

J: TRBJ2-2
D: TRBD2
V: TRBV4-1
size: NA
CDR3: CASSQGTRLNPGELFF
DNA: TGCGCCAGCAGCCAAGGGACTAGACTAAATCCCGGGGAGCTGTTTTTT

J: TRBJ2-1
D: TRBD2
V: TRBV27
size: NA
CDR3: CASSWGTSGKGSYNEQFF
DNA: TGTGCCAGCAGTTGGGGGACTAGCGGGAAGGGTTCCTACAATGAGCAGTTCTTC

J: TRBJ1-1
D: NA
V: TRBV12-3/TRBV12-4
size: NA
CDR3: CASSERYTEAFF
DNA: TGTGCCAGCAGTGAGAGATACACTGAAGCTTTCTTT

J: TRBJ2-7
D: TRBD2
V: TRBV3-1
size: many
CDR3: CASSPGTSGSYEQYF
DNA: TGTGCCAGCAGCCCTGGGACTAGCGGATCCTACGAGCAGTACTTC

J: TRBJ2-1
D: TRBD1
V: TRBV12-3/TRBV12-4
size: many
CDR3: CASSLLDRGHNEQFF
DNA: TGTGCCAGCAGTTTACTGGACAGGGGTCACAATGAGCAGTTCTTC

J: TRBJ2-3
D: TRBD1
V: TRBV5-1
size: many
CDR3: CASSYRDSSTDTQYF
DNA: TGCGCCAGCAGCTACCGGGACAGTAGCACAGATACGCAGTATTTT

J: TRBJ2-7
D: NA
V: TRBV11-1
size: many
CDR3: CASSLSGRSYEQYF
DNA: TGTGCCAGCAGCTTATCAGGGCGCTCCTACGAGCAGTACTTC

J: TRBJ2-2
D: NA
V: TRBV4-1
size: NA
CDR3: CASSQVLIPITGELFF
DNA: TGCGCCAGCAGCCAAGTTCTGATCCCGATTACCGGGGAGCTGTTTTTT

J: TRBJ1-2
D: NA
V: TRBV19
size: many
CDR3: CASTHLRESNYGYTF
DNA: TGTGCCAGTACCCATCTCCGGGAGAGCAACTATGGCTACACCTTC

J: TRBJ2-4
D: TRBD2
V: TRBV6-1
size: NA
CDR3: CASSPRLAGGDGNIQYF
DNA: TGTGCCAGCAGTCCCCGACTAGCGGGAGGAGATGGAAACATTCAGTACTTC

J: TRBJ2-7
D: NA
V: TRBV6-5
size: NA
CDR3: CASSYGPIYEQYF
DNA: TGTGCCAGCAGTTACGGGCCGATTTACGAGCAGTACTTC

J: TRBJ2-7
D: TRBD1
V: TRBV6-1
size: many
CDR3: CASSLNPGQGHEQYF
DNA: TGTGCCAGCAGCCTTAATCCGGGACAGGGCCACGAGCAGTACTTC

J: TRBJ2-1
D: TRBD2
V: TRBV20-1
size: NA
CDR3: CSARVLGVAGSYNEQFF
DNA: TGCAGTGCTAGAGTTCTTGGGGTAGCGGGCTCCTACAATGAGCAGTTCTTC

J: TRBJ1-5
D: TRBD1
V: TRBV15
size: many
CDR3: CATSRPTGGPQPQHF
DNA: TGTGCCACCAGCAGACCTACAGGGGGCCCTCAGCCCCAGCATTTT

J: TRBJ2-5
D: TRBD1
V: TRBV20-1
size: many
CDR3: CSARGGGQGETQYF
DNA: TGCAGTGCTAGAGGTGGAGGACAGGGAGAGACCCAGTACTTC

J: TRBJ1-1
D: NA
V: TRBV2
size: many
CDR3: CASLYGGWTEAFF
DNA: TGTGCCAGCCTCTACGGGGGTTGGACTGAAGCTTTCTTT